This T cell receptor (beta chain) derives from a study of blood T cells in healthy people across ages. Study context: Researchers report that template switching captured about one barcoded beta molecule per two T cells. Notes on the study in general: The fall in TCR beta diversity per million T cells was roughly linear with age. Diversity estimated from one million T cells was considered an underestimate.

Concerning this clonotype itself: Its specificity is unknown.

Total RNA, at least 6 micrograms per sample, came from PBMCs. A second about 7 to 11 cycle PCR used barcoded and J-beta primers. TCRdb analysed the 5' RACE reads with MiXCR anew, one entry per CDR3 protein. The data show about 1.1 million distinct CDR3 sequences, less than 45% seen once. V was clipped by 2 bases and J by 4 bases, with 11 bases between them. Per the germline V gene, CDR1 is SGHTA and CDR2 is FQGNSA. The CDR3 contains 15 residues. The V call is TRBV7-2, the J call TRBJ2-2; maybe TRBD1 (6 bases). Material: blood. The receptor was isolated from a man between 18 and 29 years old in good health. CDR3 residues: CASSLPQGSTGELFF. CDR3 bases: TGTGCCAGCAGCTTACCTCAGGGGAGCACCGGGGAGCTGTTTTTT.